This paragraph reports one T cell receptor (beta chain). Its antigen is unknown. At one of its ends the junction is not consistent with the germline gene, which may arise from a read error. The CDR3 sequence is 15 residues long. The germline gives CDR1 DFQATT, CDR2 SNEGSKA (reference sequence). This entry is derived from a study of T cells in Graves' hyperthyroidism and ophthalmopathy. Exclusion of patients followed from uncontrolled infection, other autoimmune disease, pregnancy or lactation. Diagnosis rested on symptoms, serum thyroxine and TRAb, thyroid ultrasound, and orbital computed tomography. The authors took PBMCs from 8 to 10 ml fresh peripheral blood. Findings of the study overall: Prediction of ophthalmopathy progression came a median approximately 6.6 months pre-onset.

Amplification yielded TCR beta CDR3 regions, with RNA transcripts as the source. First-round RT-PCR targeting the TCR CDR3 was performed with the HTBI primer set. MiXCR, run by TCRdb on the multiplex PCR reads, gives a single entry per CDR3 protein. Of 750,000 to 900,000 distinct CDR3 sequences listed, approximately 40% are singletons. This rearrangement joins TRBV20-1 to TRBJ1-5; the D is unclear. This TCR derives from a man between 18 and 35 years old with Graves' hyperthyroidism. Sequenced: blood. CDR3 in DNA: TGCAGTGCTATGAACGGGTATTATAGCAATCAGCACCAGCATTTT. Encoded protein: CSAMNGYYSNQHQHF.